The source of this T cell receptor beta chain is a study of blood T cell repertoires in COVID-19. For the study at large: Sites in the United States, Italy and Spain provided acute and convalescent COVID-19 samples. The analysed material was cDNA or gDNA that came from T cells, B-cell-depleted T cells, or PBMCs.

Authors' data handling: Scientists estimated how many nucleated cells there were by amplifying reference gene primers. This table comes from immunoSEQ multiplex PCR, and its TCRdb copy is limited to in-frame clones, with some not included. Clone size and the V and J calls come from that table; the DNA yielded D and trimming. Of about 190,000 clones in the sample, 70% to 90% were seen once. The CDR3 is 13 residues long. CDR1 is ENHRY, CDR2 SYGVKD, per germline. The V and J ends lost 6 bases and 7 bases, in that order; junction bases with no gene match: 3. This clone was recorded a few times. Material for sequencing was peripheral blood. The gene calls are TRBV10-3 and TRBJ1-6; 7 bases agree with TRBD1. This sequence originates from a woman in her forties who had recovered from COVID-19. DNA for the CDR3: TGTGCCATCAGGGGGACAGCCAATTCACCCCTCCACTTT. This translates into CAIRGTANSPLHF.